Described below is a single T cell receptor (beta chain) sequence and its context. This clone was counted a few times. The clone's antigen remains unknown. Per-nucleotide qualities are absent, and no much larger clonotype sits a single base away. This record belongs to a study of cytomegalovirus exposure and HLA in healthy donors (dated by TCRdb to 2015 to 2018). With respect to the entire study: According to a later analysis, the roughly 130 validation repertoires were produced on the same platform as the roughly 700 repertoires of the first cohort. The study was designed to test whether signatures of past pathogen exposure could be identified by cataloging public T cell receptors. Besides the first cohort of 500 to 700 subjects, a separate validation cohort made up of roughly 120 different subjects was used. To predict cytomegalovirus infection status, the study combined high-throughput TCR immunosequencing, statistical association of individual TCRs with disease status, and machine learning. The investigation overall reported the following: Of the cluster scores, roughly 95% were above 0 in a later analysis, which found that TCRs clustered in the first cohort also tended to co-occur in the 120 validation repertoires. All 130 or so repertoires were used to score co-occurrence in the validation cohort in a later analysis, because that analysis had no HLA typing for the cohort. The study gave a list of about 160 TCR beta chains associated with cytomegalovirus. In both the original and validation cohorts, the classifier was reported to diagnose cytomegalovirus status with high specificity and sensitivity. Most TCR sequences were observed very rarely across donors, whereas some public TCRs were present in many individuals. The authors suggested that the approach could potentially be extended to other disease states and immunological phenotypes. A few of the identified cytomegalovirus-associated TCR beta chains were confirmed in vitro to be specific for cytomegalovirus antigens.

The library was made by the immunoSEQ multiplex PCR assay. In the authors' own workflow: A statistical classification framework was built for diagnosing cytomegalovirus status from the catalog of TCR beta chain sequences. TCRdb's version of the immuneACCESS table is confined to in-frame rearrangements and falls short of the full clone set. An unresolved V gene accounts for under half of the shortfall where checked; the remainder is of unknown origin. D and trimming come from the DNA, and the V and J calls and clone size come from that table. The sample table holds about 88,000 clones, of which less than 90% were seen once. Together, the top ten hold about 12% of the sample. The donors belonged to the validation cohort of over a hundred subjects, which was separate from the roughly 680-subject first cohort. The sequence was collected from a young woman in good health and CMV-seropositive. Sequenced input: PBMCs.

For the CDR3, the sequence is CASSLVRGVNSPLHF. The DNA is as follows: TGCGCCAGCAGCTTGGTCAGGGGCGTTAATTCACCCCTCCACTTT. This chain is built from TRBV5-1 and TRBJ1-6, and perhaps TRBD1 as D gene, on 6 matching bases. At the junction V is shortened by 0 bases and J by 6 bases, with 10 bases in between. Including cysteine and phenylalanine, the CDR3 has 15 amino acids. Only the CDR3 DNA stays, 45 bases, in frame from base 1. The germline V gene provides CDR1 SGHRS and CDR2 YFSETQ.